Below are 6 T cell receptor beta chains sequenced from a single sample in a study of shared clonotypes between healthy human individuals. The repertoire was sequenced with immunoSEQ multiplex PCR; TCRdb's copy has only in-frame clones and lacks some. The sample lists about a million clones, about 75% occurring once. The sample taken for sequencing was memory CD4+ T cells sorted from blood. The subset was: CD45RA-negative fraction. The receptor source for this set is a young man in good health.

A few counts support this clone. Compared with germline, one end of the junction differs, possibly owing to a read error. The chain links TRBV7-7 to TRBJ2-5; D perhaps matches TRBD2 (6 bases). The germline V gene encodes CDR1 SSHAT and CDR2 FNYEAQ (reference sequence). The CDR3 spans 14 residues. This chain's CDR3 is CASSRYLEPSEGHF. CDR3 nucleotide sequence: TGTGCTAGCAGCCGTTATCTAGAACCATCGGAGGGTCACTTC.

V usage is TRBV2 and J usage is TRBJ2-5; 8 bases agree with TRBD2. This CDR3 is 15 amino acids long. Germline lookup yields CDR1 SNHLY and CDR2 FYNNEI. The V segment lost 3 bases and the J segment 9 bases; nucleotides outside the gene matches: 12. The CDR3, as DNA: TGTGCCAGCAGTGACGCAGGACTAGCTAACTGGGCCCAGTACTTC. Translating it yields CASSDAGLANWAQYF.

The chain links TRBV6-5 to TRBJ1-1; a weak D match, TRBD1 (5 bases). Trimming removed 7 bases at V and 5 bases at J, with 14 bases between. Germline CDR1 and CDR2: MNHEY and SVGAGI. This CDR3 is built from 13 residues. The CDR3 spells CASTPGWRTEAFF. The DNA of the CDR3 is TGTGCCAGCACTCCAGGGTGGAGGACTGAAGCTTTCTTT.

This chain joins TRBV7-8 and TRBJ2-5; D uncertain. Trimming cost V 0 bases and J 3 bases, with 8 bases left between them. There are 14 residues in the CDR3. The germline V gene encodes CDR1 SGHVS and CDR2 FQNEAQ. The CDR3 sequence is CASSLASRKETQYF. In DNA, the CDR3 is TGTGCCAGCAGCTTAGCGTCCAGAAAAGAGACCCAGTACTTC. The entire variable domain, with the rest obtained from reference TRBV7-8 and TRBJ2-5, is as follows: GAGVSQSPRYKVAKRGQDVALRCDPISGHVSLFWYQQALGQGPEFLTYFQNEAQLDKSGLPSDRFFAERPEGSVSTLKIQRTQQEDSAVYLCASSLASRKETQYFGPGTRLLVL.

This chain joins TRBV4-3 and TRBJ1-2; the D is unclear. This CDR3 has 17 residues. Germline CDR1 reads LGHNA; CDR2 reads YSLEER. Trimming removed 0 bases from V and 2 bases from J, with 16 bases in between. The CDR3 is CASSQDYQTPRNYGYTF. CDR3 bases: TGCGCCAGCAGCCAAGATTATCAGACACCTCGGAACTATGGCTACACCTTC.

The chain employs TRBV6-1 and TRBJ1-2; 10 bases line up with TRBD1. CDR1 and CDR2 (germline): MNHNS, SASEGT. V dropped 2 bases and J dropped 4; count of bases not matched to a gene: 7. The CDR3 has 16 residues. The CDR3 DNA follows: TGTGCCAGCAGTGAATTCTTGACAGGGGGCAGCTATGGCTACACCTTC. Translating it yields CASSEFLTGGSYGYTF.